Listed below are T cell receptor beta chains from one sample, sequenced in a study of blood T cell repertoires in COVID-19. Clones were sequenced by immunoSEQ multiplex PCR, and TCRdb holds only the in-frame ones, with some missing. The sample consists of about 170,000 clones, 70% to 85% of them appearing once. Sequenced material: PBMCs or T cells enriched from blood (not recorded which). The receptors were gathered from an older woman in a cohort exposed to, infected with or recovered from COVID-19 (not recorded which). Each CDR3 is given with its conserved first and last residue. D genes are given only for firm matches. Clone size, where shown, is once, few, many, or a class for clones that have expanded.

>TRBJ1-6|TRBV28|TRBD1|.
CASSSPRGPNSPLHF
TGTGCCAGCAGTTCGCCTAGGGGGCCCAATTCACCCCTCCACTTT
>TRBJ2-3|TRBV2|TRBD1|.
CASSDSTGTDTQYF
TGTGCCAGCAGTGACTCGACAGGGACAGATACGCAGTATTTT
>TRBJ1-5|TRBV28|TRBD1|.
CASSPGQGDQPQHF
TGTGCCAGCAGTCCGGGACAGGGGGACCAGCCCCAGCATTTT
>TRBJ2-6|TRBV6-6|TRBD1|.
CASSHYWTGGPLSGANVLTF
TGTGCCAGCAGTCATTATTGGACAGGGGGCCCTCTCTCTGGGGCCAACGTCCTGACTTTC
>TRBJ1-1|TRBV28|TRBD1|few
CASNSYRGYTEAFF
TGTGCCAGCAACTCGTACAGGGGTTACACTGAAGCTTTCTTT
>TRBJ2-1|TRBV5-1|.|.
CASSPTPAVYNEQFF
TGCGCCAGCAGCCCGACTCCGGCCGTTTACAATGAGCAGTTCTTC
>TRBJ1-6|TRBV6-6|TRBD1|.
CASTTSGQGNSPLHF
TGTGCCAGCACTACCTCGGGACAGGGTAATTCACCCCTCCACTTT
>TRBJ1-5|TRBV12-3/TRBV12-4|.|.
CASSRQRNQPQHF
TGTGCCAGCAGCCGACAGCGCAATCAGCCCCAGCATTTT
>TRBJ1-5|TRBV5-5|.|.
CASSLGGTNQPQHF
TGTGCCAGCAGCTTGGGCGGTACCAATCAGCCCCAGCATTTT
>TRBJ2-1|TRBV27|.|.
CASSPRRSYNEQFF
TGTGCCAGCAGTCCCCGTAGGAGCTACAATGAGCAGTTCTTC
>TRBJ2-2|TRBV2|TRBD1|.
CASSVRGLGGELFF
TGTGCCAGCAGTGTCAGGGGGTTGGGCGGGGAGCTGTTTTTT
>TRBJ1-1|TRBV6-5|TRBD1|.
CASSWTGGVGTEAFF
TGTGCCAGCAGTTGGACAGGGGGCGTGGGCACTGAAGCTTTCTTT
>TRBJ2-1|TRBV5-1|TRBD1|.
CASSLGPGQTEQFF
TGCGCCAGCAGCTTGGGCCCGGGACAGACCGAGCAATTCTTC
>TRBJ1-4|TRBV24-1|.|.
CATSDADTEKLFF
TGTGCCACCAGTGATGCTGATACAGAAAAACTGTTTTTT
>TRBJ1-1|TRBV30|.|.
CAWSVGNGGTEAFF
TGTGCCTGGAGTGTGGGGAACGGGGGGACTGAAGCTTTCTTT
>TRBJ1-4|TRBV10-3|TRBD1|once
CATWTGGPFEKLFF
TGTGCCACTTGGACAGGGGGGCCTTTTGAAAAACTGTTTTTT
>TRBJ2-2|TRBV11-2|TRBD1|.
CASRTGAGTGELFF
TGTGCCAGCAGGACAGGGGCGGGCACCGGGGAGCTGTTTTTT
>TRBJ1-1|TRBV5-1|.|.
CASSLAGGRMNTEAFF
TGCGCCAGCAGCTTAGCCGGAGGGAGGATGAACACTGAAGCTTTCTTT
>TRBJ1-1|TRBV9|.|.
CASSEQGGSNTEAFF
TGTGCCAGCAGCGAGCAAGGGGGTTCGAACACTGAAGCTTTCTTT
>TRBJ2-5|TRBV7-2|.|once
CASSLGTGETQYF
TGTGCCAGCAGCTTGGGAACAGGGGAGACCCAGTACTTC
>TRBJ2-2|TRBV7-9|TRBD1|.
CASSRTGIAAGELFF
TGTGCCAGCAGCCGGACAGGGATAGCCGCCGGGGAGCTGTTTTTT
>TRBJ2-3|TRBV9|TRBD2|.
CASSVGASGGWDTQYF
TGTGCCAGCAGCGTAGGGGCTAGCGGAGGTTGGGATACGCAGTATTTT
>TRBJ1-6|TRBV5-1|.|.
CASRAGVGALGSPLHF
TGCGCCAGCAGGGCAGGGGTTGGGGCCCTCGGATCACCCCTCCACTTT
>TRBJ2-1|TRBV6-6|.|.
CASSSSSAYNEQFF
TGTGCCAGCAGTTCCTCCAGCGCCTACAATGAGCAGTTCTTC
>TRBJ2-7|TRBV5-1|.|.
CASSLAGQGSSYEQYF
TGCGCCAGCAGCTTGGCCGGCCAGGGTAGCTCCTACGAGCAGTACTTC
>TRBJ2-2|TRBV5-1|.|few
CASTDYTGELFF
TGCGCCAGCACGGACTATACCGGGGAGCTGTTTTTT
>TRBJ2-5|TRBV20-1|.|.
CSARETYGYF
TGCAGTGCTAGAGAAACGTACGGGTACTTC
>TRBJ1-4|TRBV3-1/TRBV3-2|TRBD1|few
CASSSRDSHNEKLFF
TGTGCCAGCAGCAGTCGGGACAGTCACAATGAAAAACTGTTTTTT
>TRBJ2-7|TRBV5-1|TRBD2|.
CASSFPGGNYEQYF
TGCGCCAGCAGCTTCCCGGGGGGTAACTACGAGCAGTACTTC
>TRBJ2-1|TRBV11-2|.|.
CASSRYGYNEQFF
TGTGCCAGCAGCCGATACGGGTACAATGAGCAGTTCTTC
>TRBJ2-2|TRBV18|.|once
CASSPPSRRDTGELFF
TGTGCCAGCTCACCACCGTCCCGCAGGGACACCGGGGAGCTGTTTTTT
>TRBJ2-1|TRBV24-1|TRBD2|.
CATSDTGTKHNEQFF
TGTGCCACCAGTGATACGGGGACTAAACACAATGAGCAGTTCTTC
>TRBJ1-6|TRBV9|.|.
CASSPGQYNSPLHF
TGTGCCAGCAGCCCTGGACAGTATAATTCACCCCTCCACTTT
>TRBJ2-2|TRBV10-1|TRBD1|.
CATMGTGGNGELFF
TGCGCCACGATGGGGACAGGGGGGAACGGGGAGCTGTTTTTT
>TRBJ2-1|TRBV6-6|TRBD2|few
CASTLGGDYNEQFF
TGTGCCAGCACCCTGGGGGGGGACTACAATGAGCAGTTCTTC
>TRBJ1-2|TRBV24-1|TRBD1|.
CATRGQENYGYTF
TGTGCCACCAGAGGACAGGAGAACTATGGCTACACCTTC
>TRBJ2-2|TRBV19|TRBD2|.
CASSLAGDPGELFF
TGTGCCAGTAGTCTAGCGGGAGATCCCGGGGAGCTGTTTTTT
>TRBJ1-6|TRBV5-6|.|.
CASSGGTLRGSNSPLHF
TGTGCCAGCAGCGGCGGGACTCTTAGGGGTAGTAATTCACCCCTCCACTTT
>TRBJ2-1|TRBV3-1/TRBV3-2|TRBD2|.
CASSQGLAGGYNEQFF
TGTGCCAGCAGCCAAGGGCTAGCGGGAGGTTACAATGAGCAGTTCTTC
>TRBJ2-7|TRBV28|TRBD2|.
CASSPHGEGYSSYEQYF
TGTGCCAGCAGCCCCCACGGGGAGGGGTACAGCTCCTACGAGCAGTACTTC
>TRBJ2-7|TRBV11-2|TRBD1|.
CASSLESGTGDYEQYF
TGTGCCAGCAGCTTGGAATCTGGGACAGGGGACTACGAGCAGTACTTC
>TRBJ1-5|TRBV11-2|TRBD1|.
CASSLGRDRDNQPQHF
TGTGCCAGCAGCTTAGGTCGGGACAGGGACAATCAGCCCCAGCATTTT
>TRBJ2-7|TRBV28|TRBD2|.
CASSLQLAGGYEQYF
TGTGCCAGCAGTTTACAGCTAGCGGGAGGTTACGAGCAGTACTTC
>TRBJ1-4|TRBV20-1|TRBD1|.
CSASDRTGDPYEKLFF
TGCAGTGCTAGTGACCGGACAGGCGACCCGTATGAAAAACTGTTTTTT
>TRBJ2-1|TRBV6-1|TRBD1|.
CASSEDRGLYNEQFF
TGTGCCAGCAGTGAAGATAGGGGGCTGTACAATGAGCAGTTCTTC
>TRBJ1-5|TRBV18|TRBD1|.
CASSPQEGAGNQPQHF
TGTGCCAGCTCACCCCAAGAGGGGGCGGGAAATCAGCCCCAGCATTTT
>TRBJ1-4|TRBV7-2|.|.
CASSLGPEAGEKLFF
TGTGCCAGCAGCTTAGGGCCCGAGGCCGGTGAAAAACTGTTTTTT
>TRBJ1-2|TRBV6-2/TRBV6-3|.|.
CASSLYRAAEPNYGYTF
TGTGCCAGCAGTTTATACAGGGCGGCCGAGCCTAACTATGGCTACACCTTC
>TRBJ1-2|TRBV20-1|.|.
CSARVRAGYTF
TGCAGTGCTAGGGTCAGGGCTGGCTACACCTTC